The entry below gives a single T cell receptor beta chain sequence along with its context. This sample is part of a study of blood T cell repertoires in COVID-19. This CDR3 contains 14 residues. Germline values: CDR1 SGHDT, CDR2 YYEEEE. The germline V and J ends were trimmed by 1 base and 0 bases, with 7 bases remaining between them. Produced via immunoSEQ multiplex PCR; TCRdb's table is partial and in-frame only. The sample gives tens of thousands of clones, about 89% of which show up once; approximately 18% is in the top ten. The sample consisted of peripheral blood. The rearrangement uses TRBV5-6 and TRBJ1-1; unclear D gene. The TCR originated in a human donor in a cohort sampled during active COVID-19. The CDR3 coding sequence is TGTGCCAGCAGCTTGAACACCATGAACACTGAAGCTTTCTTT. It encodes CASSLNTMNTEAFF.